This note documents a single T cell receptor beta chain sequence. The assay was immunoSEQ multiplex PCR, and TCRdb's table has in-frame clones only and misses some. The table records roughly 30,000 clones, about 89% of them present only once. This entry comes from a study of T cell changes during pregnancy in multiple sclerosis. Germline V gene data show CDR1 as KGHSH and CDR2 as LQKENI. Trimming took 6 bases from V and 5 from J, leaving 19 bases between them. This CDR3 comprises 15 residues. The chain combines TRBV18 with TRBJ2-5; tentative D call: TRBD1 (6 bases). The input for sequencing was CD4+ T cells from peripheral blood mononuclear cells, taken in the first trimester of pregnancy. This clonotype was obtained from a female donor in good health, enrolled as a control in a pregnancy study. Written as DNA, the CDR3 is TGTGCCAGCTCCCCCAAAAGGGGGATCTCCGAGACCCAGTACTTC. Its protein product is CASSPKRGISETQYF.